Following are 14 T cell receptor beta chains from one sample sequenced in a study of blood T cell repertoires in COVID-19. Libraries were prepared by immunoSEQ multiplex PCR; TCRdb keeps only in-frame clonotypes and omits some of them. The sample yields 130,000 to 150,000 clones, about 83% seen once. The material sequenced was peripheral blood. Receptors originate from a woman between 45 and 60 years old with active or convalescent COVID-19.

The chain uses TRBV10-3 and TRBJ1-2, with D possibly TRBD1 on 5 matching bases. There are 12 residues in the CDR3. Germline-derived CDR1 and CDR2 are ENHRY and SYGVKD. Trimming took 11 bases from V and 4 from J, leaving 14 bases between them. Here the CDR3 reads CAGGGVGYGYTF. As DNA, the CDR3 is TGTGCCGGAGGAGGGGTCGGCTATGGCTACACCTTC.

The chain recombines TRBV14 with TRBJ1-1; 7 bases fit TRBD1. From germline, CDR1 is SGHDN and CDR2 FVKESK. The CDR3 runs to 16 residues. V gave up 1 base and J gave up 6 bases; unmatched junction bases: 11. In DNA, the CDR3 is TGTGCCAGCAGCCAAGGGGGAACAGGGGCTCGGGCTGAAGCTTTCTTT. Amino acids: CASSQGGTGARAEAFF.

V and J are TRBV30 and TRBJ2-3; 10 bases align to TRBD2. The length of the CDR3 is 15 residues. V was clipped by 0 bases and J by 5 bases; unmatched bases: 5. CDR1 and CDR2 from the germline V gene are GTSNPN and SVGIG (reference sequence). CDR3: CAWSVLAGLRDTQYF. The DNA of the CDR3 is TGTGCCTGGAGTGTACTAGCGGGGCTGAGAGATACGCAGTATTTT.

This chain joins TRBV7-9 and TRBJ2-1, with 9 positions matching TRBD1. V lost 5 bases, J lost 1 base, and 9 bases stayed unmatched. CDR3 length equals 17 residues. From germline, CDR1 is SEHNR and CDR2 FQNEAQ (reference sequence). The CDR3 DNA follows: TGTGCCAGCAGCGCGGGACAGGGCTGGGGGTCCTACAATGAGCAGTTCTTC. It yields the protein CASSAGQGWGSYNEQFF.

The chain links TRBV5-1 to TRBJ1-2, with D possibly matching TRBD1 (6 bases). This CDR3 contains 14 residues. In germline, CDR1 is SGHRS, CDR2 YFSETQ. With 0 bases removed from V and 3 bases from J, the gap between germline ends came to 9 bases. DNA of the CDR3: TGCGCCAGCAGCTTGGCAGGGGTTGACTATGGCTACACCTTC. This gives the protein CASSLAGVDYGYTF.

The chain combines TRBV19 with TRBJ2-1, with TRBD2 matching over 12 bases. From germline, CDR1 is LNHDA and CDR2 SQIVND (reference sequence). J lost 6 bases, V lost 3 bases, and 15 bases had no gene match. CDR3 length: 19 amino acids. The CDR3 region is CASSIYASGRASASNEQFF. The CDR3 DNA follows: TGTGCCAGTAGTATTTATGCTAGCGGGAGGGCCTCAGCCAGCAATGAGCAGTTCTTC.

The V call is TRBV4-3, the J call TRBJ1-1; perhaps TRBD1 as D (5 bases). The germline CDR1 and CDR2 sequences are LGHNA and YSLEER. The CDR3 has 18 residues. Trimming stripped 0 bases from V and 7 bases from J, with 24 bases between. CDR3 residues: CASSQDRFWGREGFEAFF. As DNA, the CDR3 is TGCGCCAGCAGCCAAGATAGGTTCTGGGGCAGGGAAGGGTTTGAAGCTTTCTTT.

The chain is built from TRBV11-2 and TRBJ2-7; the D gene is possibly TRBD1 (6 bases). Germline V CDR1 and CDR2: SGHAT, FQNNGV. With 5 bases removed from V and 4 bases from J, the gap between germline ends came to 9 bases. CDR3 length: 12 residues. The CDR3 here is CASSRTDYEQYF. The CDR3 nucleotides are TGTGCCAGCAGCCGGACAGATTACGAGCAGTACTTC.

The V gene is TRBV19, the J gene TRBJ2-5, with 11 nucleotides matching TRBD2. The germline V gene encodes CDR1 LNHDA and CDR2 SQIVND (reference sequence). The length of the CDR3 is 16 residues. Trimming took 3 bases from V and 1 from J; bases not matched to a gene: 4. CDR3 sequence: CASSIQLAGAQETQYF. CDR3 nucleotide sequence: TGTGCCAGTAGTATCCAACTAGCGGGGGCCCAAGAGACCCAGTACTTC.

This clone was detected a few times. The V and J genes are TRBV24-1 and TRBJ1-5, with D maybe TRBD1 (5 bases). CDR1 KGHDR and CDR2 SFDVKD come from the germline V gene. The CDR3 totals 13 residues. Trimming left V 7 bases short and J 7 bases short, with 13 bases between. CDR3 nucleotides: TGTGCCACCAGCCAGGGTCGGTGGCAGCCCCAGCATTTT. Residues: CATSQGRWQPQHF.

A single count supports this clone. The CDR3 coding sequence is TGTGCCAGCGAGACTAGCCCGAACACCGGGGAGCTGTTTTTT. Its translation is CASETSPNTGELFF. V is TRBV6-5 and J is TRBJ2-2, with 7 nucleotides matching TRBD2. The CDR3 has 14 amino acids. The V gene end was trimmed by 8 bases and the J gene end by 0 bases; junction bases not matched to a gene: 3. Germline loops: CDR1 MNHEY, CDR2 SVGAGI.

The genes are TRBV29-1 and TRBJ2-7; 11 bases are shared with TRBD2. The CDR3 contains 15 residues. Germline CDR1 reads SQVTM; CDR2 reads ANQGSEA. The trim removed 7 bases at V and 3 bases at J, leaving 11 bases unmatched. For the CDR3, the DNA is TGCAGCGGTTCCTACGGGACTAGCGGAGACTACGAGCAGTACTTC. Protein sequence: CSGSYGTSGDYEQYF.

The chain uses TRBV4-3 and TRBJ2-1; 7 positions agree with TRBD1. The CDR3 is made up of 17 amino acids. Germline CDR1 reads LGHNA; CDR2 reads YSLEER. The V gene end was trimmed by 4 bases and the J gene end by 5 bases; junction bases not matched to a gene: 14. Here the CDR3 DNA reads TGCGCCAGCAGCCCCTCGGATACACAGGGGCAACACAATGAGCAGTTCTTC. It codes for CASSPSDTQGQHNEQFF.

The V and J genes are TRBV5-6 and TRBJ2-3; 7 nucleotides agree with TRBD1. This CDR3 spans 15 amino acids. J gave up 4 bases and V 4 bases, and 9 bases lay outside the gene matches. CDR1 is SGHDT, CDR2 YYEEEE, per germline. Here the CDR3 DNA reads TGTGCCAGCAGCCTGACTTATCAGGGGGCAGATACGCAGTATTTT. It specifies CASSLTYQGADTQYF.